This TCR beta chain originates from a study of T-cell memory formation after mild COVID-19. The authors produced TCR alpha and TCR beta cDNA libraries with sample barcodes and UMIs by 5'RACE using constant-segment primers. TCRdb recomputed calls from the 5' RACE reads with MiXCR, one row per CDR3 protein. This table holds some 410,000 distinct CDR3 sequences, less than 25% found once. The sequence was obtained from an adult woman who had mild COVID-19 (a few samples of this study predate the infection). Cell type and time point are not known. The material sequenced was PBMCs or a T cell subset sorted from them (not recorded which).

CDR3 amino acids: CASSFMGLRPQHF. The CDR3 nucleotides read TGTGCCAGCAGTTTTATGGGGTTGAGGCCCCAGCATTTT. The chain joins TRBV12-3 or TRBV12-4 to TRBJ1-5; D is unclear. V lost 3 bases and J lost 9, with 12 bases in between. CDR3 length: 13 amino acids.